This T cell receptor (beta chain) was recovered during a study of cytomegalovirus exposure and HLA in healthy donors. The J segment lost 4 bases and the V segment lost 0 bases, leaving 2 bases of the junction unmatched. Germline CDR1 and CDR2: SGDLS and YYNGEE. The CDR3 covers 15 residues. Profiling relied on immunoSEQ multiplex PCR, and the TCRdb table lists in-frame clones only, not all of them. The table records some 61,000 clones, nearly 98% of them present only once. This chain links TRBV9 with TRBJ2-1, with TRBD1 matching 9 bases. The receptor comes from a woman aged 18-35 years in good health and CMV-seropositive. Sequenced input: PBMCs. CDR3 protein: CASSVEQGAYNEQFF. DNA for the CDR3: TGTGCCAGCAGCGTAGAACAGGGGGCTTACAATGAGCAGTTCTTC. Based on the CDR3 plus reference TRBV9 and TRBJ2-1, the full variable domain is DSGVTQTPKHLITATGQRVTLRCSPRSGDLSVYWYQQSLDQGLQFLIQYYNGEERAKGNILERFSAQQFPDLHSELNLSSLELGDSALYFCASSVEQGAYNEQFFGPGTRLTVL.